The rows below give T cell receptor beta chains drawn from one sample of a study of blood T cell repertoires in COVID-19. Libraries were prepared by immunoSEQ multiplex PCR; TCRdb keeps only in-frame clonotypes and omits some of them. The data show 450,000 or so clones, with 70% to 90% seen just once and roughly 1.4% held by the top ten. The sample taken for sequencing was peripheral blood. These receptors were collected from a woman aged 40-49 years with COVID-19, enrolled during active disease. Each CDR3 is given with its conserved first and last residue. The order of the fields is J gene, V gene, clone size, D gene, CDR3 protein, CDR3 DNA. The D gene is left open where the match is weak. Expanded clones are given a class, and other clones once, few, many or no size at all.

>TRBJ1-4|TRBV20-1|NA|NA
CSAAPRQLFF
TGCAGTGCGGCCCCGAGGCAACTGTTTTTT
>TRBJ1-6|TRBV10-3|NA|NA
CAISERRLDSSYNSPLHF
TGTGCCATCAGTGAGAGGAGGCTGGATAGCTCCTATAATTCACCCCTCCACTTT
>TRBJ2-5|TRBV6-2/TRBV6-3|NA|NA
CASSTGETQYF
TGTGCCAGCAGTACGGGAGAGACCCAGTACTTC
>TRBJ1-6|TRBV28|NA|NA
CASSLEGGNSPLHF
TGTGCCAGCAGTCTGGAAGGAGGGAATTCACCCCTCCACTTT
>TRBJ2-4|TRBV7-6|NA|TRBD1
CASSLMSRDSMLLAKNIQYF
TGTGCCAGCAGCTTAATGTCCCGGGACAGCATGCTGTTAGCCAAAAACATTCAGTACTTC
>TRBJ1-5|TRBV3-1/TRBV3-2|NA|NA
CASSRAGGNQPQHF
TGTGCCAGCAGCCGGGCAGGCGGCAATCAGCCCCAGCATTTT
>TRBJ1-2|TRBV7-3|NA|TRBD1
CASSQTGGNGYTF
TGTGCCAGCAGCCAGACAGGGGGTAATGGCTACACCTTC
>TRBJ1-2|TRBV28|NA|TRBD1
CASSLGQGSYGYTF
TGTGCCAGCAGTTTGGGACAGGGGTCCTATGGCTACACCTTC
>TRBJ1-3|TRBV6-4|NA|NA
CASSRPGTNSGNTIYF
TGTGCCAGCAGTCGTCCCGGGACTAACTCTGGAAACACCATATATTTT
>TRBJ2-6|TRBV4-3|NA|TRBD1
CASSQDNNIGQGFSGANVLTF
TGCGCCAGCAGCCAAGATAACAATATTGGACAGGGCTTCTCTGGGGCCAACGTCCTGACTTTC
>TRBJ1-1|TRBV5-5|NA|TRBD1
CASSRTGTMNTEAFF
TGTGCCAGCAGTCGGACAGGGACCATGAACACTGAAGCTTTCTTT
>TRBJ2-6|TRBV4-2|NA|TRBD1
CASSPGQGDYSGANVLTF
TGTGCCAGCAGCCCCGGACAGGGGGACTACTCTGGGGCCAACGTCCTGACTTTC
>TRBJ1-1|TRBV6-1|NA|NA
CASSEPITPSDEAFF
TGTGCCAGCAGTGAACCCATAACCCCTAGCGATGAAGCTTTCTTT
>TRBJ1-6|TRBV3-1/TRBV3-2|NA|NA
CASSQDVTGRYNSPLHF
TGTGCCAGCAGCCAAGACGTGACAGGTAGATATAATTCACCCCTCCACTTT
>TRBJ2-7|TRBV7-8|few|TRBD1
CASSLRGQGDYEQYF
TGTGCCAGCAGCTTAAGGGGTCAGGGGGACTACGAGCAGTACTTC
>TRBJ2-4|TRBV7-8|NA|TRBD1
CASSLGQGRRKNIQYF
TGTGCCAGCAGCTTAGGACAGGGAAGGAGGAAAAACATTCAGTACTTC
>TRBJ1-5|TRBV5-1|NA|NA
CASSLVAGDEPQHF
TGCGCCAGCAGCTTGGTCGCGGGGGATGAGCCCCAGCATTTT
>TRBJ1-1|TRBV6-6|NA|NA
CASSYYDMNTEAFF
TGTGCCAGCAGTTACTACGACATGAACACTGAAGCTTTCTTT
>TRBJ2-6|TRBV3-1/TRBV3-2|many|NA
CASSQDGGSGANVLTF
TGTGCCAGCAGCCAAGATGGGGGGTCTGGGGCCAACGTCCTGACTTTC
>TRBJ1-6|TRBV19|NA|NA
CASSMDLDSPLHF
TGTGCCAGTAGTATGGACTTGGATTCACCCCTCCACTTT
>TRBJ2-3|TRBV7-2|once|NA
CASSLAWQDTQYF
TGTGCCAGCAGCTTAGCATGGCAAGATACGCAGTATTTT
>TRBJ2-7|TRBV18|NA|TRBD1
CASSLTQGDYEQYF
TGTGCCAGCTCACTCACGCAGGGGGACTACGAGCAGTACTTC
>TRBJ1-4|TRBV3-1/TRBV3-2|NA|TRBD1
CASSPGRGPTLGEKLFF
TGTGCCAGCAGCCCGGGAAGGGGGCCAACCTTGGGTGAAAAACTGTTTTTT
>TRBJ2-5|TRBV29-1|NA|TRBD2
CSVTVIAGHETQYF
TGCAGCGTTACTGTCATAGCGGGACATGAGACCCAGTACTTC
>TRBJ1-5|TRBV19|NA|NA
CASSMFATRLDQPQHF
TGTGCCAGTAGTATGTTCGCAACCAGACTAGATCAGCCCCAGCATTTT
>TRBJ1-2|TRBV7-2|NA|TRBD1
CASSLVGQGAQVYGYTF
TGTGCCAGCAGCTTAGTAGGGCAGGGGGCGCAGGTCTATGGCTACACCTTC
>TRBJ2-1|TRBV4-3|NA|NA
CASSLLDYNEQFF
TGCGCCAGCAGCCTTCTAGACTACAATGAGCAGTTCTTC
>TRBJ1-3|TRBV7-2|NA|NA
CASSLVGQPRGNTIYF
TGTGCCAGCAGCTTAGTCGGACAGCCCCGTGGAAACACCATATATTTT
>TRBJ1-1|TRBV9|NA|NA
CASSVGSEGLAFF
TGTGCCAGCAGCGTAGGATCGGAGGGATTGGCTTTCTTT
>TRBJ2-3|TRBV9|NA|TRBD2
CASSRLAGGQDTQYF
TGTGCCAGCAGTCGACTAGCGGGGGGGCAGGATACGCAGTATTTT
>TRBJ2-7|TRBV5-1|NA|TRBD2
CASTRDLAGVGEQYF
TGCGCCAGCACCCGAGACTTAGCGGGAGTTGGTGAGCAGTACTTC
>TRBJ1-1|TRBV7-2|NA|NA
CASSLNREGEAFF
TGTGCCAGCAGCTTGAACAGGGAGGGGGAAGCTTTCTTT
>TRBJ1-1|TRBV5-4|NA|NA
CASSLRPGSEAEAFF
TGTGCCAGCAGCTTGCGTCCAGGTTCGGAAGCTGAAGCTTTCTTT
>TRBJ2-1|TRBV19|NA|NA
CASSPSVPYYEQFF
TGTGCCAGTAGTCCCTCGGTACCCTATTATGAGCAGTTCTTC
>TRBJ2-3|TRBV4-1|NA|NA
CASSQALRTDTQYF
TGCGCCAGCAGCCAAGCCCTCCGCACAGATACGCAGTATTTT
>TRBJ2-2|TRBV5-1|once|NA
CASSLVGRGVGTGELFF
TGCGCCAGCAGCTTGGTAGGCAGGGGAGTTGGCACCGGGGAGCTGTTTTTT
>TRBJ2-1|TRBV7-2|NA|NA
CASSLFPANEQFF
TGTGCCAGCAGCTTATTCCCAGCGAATGAGCAGTTCTTC
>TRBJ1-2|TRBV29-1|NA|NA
CSVGGGTGYTF
TGCAGCGTCGGGGGAGGGACGGGCTACACCTTC
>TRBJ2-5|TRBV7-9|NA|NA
CASSWTVARETQYF
TGTGCCAGCAGCTGGACAGTGGCTCGAGAGACCCAGTACTTC
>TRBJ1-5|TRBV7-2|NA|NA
CASSARPGQPQHF
TGTGCCAGCAGCGCACGCCCAGGCCAGCCCCAGCATTTT
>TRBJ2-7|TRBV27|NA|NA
CASSSLNLGEQYF
TGTGCCAGCAGTTCTTTAAACCTCGGCGAGCAGTACTTC
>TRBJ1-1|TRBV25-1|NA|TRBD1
CASSEFRTGVSTEAFF
TGTGCCAGCAGTGAATTTAGGACAGGGGTGAGCACTGAAGCTTTCTTT
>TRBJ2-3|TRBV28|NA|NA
CASTFTDTQYF
TGTGCCAGCACCTTCACAGATACGCAGTATTTT
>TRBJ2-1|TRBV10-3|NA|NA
CAHGSYNEQFF
TGTGCCCATGGTAGCTACAATGAGCAGTTCTTC